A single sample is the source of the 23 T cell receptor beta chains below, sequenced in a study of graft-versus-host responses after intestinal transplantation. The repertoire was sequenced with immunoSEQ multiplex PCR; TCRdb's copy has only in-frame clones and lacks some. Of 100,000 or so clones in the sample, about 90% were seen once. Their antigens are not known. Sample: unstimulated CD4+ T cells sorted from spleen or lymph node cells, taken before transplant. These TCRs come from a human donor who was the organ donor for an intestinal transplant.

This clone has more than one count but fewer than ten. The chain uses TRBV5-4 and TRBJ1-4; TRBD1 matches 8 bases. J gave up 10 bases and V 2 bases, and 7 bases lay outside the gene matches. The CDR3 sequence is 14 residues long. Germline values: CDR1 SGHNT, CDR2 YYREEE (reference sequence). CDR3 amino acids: CASSFGQGAVKLFF. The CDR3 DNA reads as TGTGCCAGCAGCTTCGGGCAGGGGGCAGTAAAACTGTTTTTT.

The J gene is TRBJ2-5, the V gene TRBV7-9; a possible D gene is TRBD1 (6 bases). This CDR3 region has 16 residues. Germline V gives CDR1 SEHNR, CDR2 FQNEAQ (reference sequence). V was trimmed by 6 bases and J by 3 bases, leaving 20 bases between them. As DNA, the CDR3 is TGTGCCAGCAGACGCGCCGGGCTGGGGGCGGAAGAGACCCAGTACTTC. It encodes CASRRAGLGAEETQYF.

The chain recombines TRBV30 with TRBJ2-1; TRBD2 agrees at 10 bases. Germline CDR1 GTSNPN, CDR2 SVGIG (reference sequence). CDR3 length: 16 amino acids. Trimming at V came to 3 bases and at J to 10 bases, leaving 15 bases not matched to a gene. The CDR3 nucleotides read TGTGCCTGGAGCGACGGACAGCGGGGGGGCCTTGGGGAGCAGTTCTTC. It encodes CAWSDGQRGGLGEQFF.

The CDR3 protein is CASSRGGTIYGYTF. CDR3 nucleotide sequence: TGTGCCAGCAGCCGGGGAGGCACCATCTATGGCTACACCTTC. The V gene is TRBV6-6, the J gene TRBJ1-2; D remains unclear. Per germline, CDR1 MNHNY and CDR2 SVGAGI (reference sequence). V lost 6 bases, J lost 4 bases, and 15 bases lay in between. The CDR3 has 14 residues.

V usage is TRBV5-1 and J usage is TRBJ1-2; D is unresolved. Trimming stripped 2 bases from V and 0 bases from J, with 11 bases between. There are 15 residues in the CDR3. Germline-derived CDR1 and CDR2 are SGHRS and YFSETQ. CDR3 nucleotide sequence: TGCGCCAGCAGCTTATACAGTCTCACTAACTATGGCTACACCTTC. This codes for CASSLYSLTNYGYTF.

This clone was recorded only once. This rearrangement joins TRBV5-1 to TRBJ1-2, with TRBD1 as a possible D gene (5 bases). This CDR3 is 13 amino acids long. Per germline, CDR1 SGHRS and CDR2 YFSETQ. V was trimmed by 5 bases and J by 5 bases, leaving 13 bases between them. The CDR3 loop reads CASRPPTAYGYTF. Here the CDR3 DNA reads TGCGCCAGCAGGCCCCCGACAGCGTATGGCTACACCTTC.

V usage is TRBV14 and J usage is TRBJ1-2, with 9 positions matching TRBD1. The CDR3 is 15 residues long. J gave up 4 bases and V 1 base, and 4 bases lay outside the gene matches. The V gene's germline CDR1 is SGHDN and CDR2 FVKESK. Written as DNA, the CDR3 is TGTGCCAGCAGCCAAGTCACAGGGGGCGGCTATGGCTACACCTTC. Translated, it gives CASSQVTGGGYGYTF.

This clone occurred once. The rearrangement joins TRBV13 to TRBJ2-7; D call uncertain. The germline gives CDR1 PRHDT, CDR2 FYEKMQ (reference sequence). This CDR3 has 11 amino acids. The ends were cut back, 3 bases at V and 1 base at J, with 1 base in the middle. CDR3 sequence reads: CASSFSYEQYF. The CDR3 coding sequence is TGTGCCAGCAGCTTTTCCTACGAGCAGTACTTC.

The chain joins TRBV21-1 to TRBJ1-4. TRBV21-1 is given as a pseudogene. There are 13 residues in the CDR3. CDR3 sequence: CASRLATNEKLFF. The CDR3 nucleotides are TGTGCCAGCAGGTTGGCAACTAATGAAAAACTGTTTTTT.

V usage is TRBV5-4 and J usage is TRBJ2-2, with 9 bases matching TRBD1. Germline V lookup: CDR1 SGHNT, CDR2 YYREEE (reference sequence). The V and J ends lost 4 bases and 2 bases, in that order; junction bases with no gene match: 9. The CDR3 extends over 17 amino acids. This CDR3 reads CASSQIDRGGNTGELFF. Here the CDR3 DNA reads TGTGCCAGCAGCCAAATTGACAGGGGGGGTAACACCGGGGAGCTGTTTTTT.

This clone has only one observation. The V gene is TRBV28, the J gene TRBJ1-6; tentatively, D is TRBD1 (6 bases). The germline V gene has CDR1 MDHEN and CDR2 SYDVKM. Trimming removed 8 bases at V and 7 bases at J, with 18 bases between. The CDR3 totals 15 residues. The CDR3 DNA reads TGTGCCAGCGGCTTGATGTGGGGGGGCAATTCACCCCTCCACTTT. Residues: CASGLMWGGNSPLHF.

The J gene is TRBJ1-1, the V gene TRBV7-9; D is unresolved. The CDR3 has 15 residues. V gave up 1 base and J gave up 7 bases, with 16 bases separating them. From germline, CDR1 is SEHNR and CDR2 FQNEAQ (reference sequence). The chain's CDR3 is CASSLVASPSLEAFF. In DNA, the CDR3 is TGTGCCAGCAGCTTAGTGGCCAGCCCCTCTCTTGAAGCTTTCTTT.

CDR3 bases: TGTGCCAGCAGCTTGGACAGGGTCAAAGAGACCCAGTACTTC. Translation gives CASSLDRVKETQYF. The chain recombines TRBV5-6 with TRBJ2-5; tentative D call: TRBD1 (6 bases). V was pared by 0 bases and J by 3 bases, with 9 bases between. This CDR3 contains 14 residues. Germline V gene sequence: CDR1 SGHDT, CDR2 YYEEEE.

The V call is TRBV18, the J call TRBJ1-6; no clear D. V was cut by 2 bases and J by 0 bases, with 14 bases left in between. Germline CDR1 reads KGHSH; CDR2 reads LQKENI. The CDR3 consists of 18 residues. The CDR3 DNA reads TGTGCCAGCTCACCAATCCCGAGGTTCTACTCCTATAATTCACCCCTCCACTTT. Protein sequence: CASSPIPRFYSYNSPLHF.

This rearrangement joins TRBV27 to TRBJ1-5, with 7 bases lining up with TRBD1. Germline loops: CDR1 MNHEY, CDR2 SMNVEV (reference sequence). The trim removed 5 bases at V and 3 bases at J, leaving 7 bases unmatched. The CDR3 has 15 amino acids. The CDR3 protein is CASSPGTAPNQPQHF. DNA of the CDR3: TGTGCCAGCAGTCCCGGGACAGCCCCCAATCAGCCCCAGCATTTT.

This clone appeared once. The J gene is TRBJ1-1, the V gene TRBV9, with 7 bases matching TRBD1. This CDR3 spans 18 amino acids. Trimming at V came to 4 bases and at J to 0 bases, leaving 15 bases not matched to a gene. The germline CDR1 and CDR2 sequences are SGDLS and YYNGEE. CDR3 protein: CASSPPTRTGFLNTEAFF. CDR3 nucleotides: TGTGCCAGCAGCCCCCCCACGAGGACAGGATTTTTGAACACTGAAGCTTTCTTT.

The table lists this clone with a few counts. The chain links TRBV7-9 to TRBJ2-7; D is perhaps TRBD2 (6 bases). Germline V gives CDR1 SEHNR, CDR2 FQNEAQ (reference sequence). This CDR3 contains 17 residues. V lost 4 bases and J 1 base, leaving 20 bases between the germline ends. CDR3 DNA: TGTGCCAGCAGCTCCGGGACGGCAGTCGGGACTTCCTACGAGCAGTACTTC. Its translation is CASSSGTAVGTSYEQYF.

Here the CDR3 DNA reads TGTGCCAGCAGTTTATCCTACGGATATGGCTACACCTTC. It specifies CASSLSYGYGYTF. The chain uses TRBV27 and TRBJ1-2; D remains unclear. V was clipped by 0 bases and J by 5 bases, with 7 bases between them. The CDR3 loop spans 13 amino acids. In germline, CDR1 is MNHEY, CDR2 SMNVEV (reference sequence).

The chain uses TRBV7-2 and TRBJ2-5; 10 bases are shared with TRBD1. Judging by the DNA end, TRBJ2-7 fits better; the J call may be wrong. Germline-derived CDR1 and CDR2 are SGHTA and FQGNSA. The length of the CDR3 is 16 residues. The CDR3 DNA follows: TGTGCCAGCAGCTTGCCGGGACAGGGGCGCCTAGGCGAGCAGTACTTC. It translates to CASSLPGQGRLGEQYF.

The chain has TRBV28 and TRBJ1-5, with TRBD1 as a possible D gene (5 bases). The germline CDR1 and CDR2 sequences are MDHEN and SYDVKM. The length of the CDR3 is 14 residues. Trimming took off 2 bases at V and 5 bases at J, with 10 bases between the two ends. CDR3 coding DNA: TGTGCCAGCAGTTTAGCAGGGTGGGATCAGCCCCAGCATTTT. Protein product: CASSLAGWDQPQHF.

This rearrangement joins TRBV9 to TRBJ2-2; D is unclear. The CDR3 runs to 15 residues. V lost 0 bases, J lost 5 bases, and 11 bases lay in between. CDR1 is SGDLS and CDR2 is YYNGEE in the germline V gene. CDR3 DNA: TGTGCCAGCAGCGTAGGTACGGCAGTTACCGGGGAGCTGTTTTTT. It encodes CASSVGTAVTGELFF.

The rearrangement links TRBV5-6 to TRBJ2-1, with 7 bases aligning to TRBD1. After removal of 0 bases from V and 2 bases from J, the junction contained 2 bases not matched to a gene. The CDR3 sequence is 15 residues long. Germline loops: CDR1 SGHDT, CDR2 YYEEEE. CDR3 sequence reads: CASSLGQGAYNEQFF. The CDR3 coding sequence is TGTGCCAGCAGCTTGGGACAGGGCGCCTACAATGAGCAGTTCTTC.

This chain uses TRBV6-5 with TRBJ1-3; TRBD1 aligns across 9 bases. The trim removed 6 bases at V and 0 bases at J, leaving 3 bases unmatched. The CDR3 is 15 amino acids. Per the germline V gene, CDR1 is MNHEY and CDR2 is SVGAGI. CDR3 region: CASRSQGASGNTIYF. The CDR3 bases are TGTGCCAGCAGGTCACAGGGGGCCTCTGGAAACACCATATATTTT.